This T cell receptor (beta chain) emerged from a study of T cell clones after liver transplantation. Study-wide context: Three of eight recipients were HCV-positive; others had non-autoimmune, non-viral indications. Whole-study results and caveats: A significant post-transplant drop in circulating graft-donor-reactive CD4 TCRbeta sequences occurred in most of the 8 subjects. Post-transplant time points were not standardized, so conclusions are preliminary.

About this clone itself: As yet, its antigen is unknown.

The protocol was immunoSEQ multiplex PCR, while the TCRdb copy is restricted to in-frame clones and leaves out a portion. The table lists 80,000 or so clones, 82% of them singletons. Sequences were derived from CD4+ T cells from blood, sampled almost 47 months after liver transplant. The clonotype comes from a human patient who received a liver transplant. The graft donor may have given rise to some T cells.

In DNA form, the CDR3 reads TGTGCCAGCAGTTTAGGGCCGGACAGAGTCCAGCCCCAGCATTTT. It encodes CASSLGPDRVQPQHF. The chain employs TRBV27 and TRBJ1-5; maybe TRBD1 (6 bases). The CDR3 covers 15 residues. V was pared by 2 bases and J by 7 bases, with 15 bases between. The germline gives CDR1 MNHEY, CDR2 SMNVEV (reference sequence).